These T cell receptor beta chains were read from a single sample in a study of blood T cell repertoires in COVID-19. Measured with immunoSEQ multiplex PCR; TCRdb has only the in-frame clones, and not every one. Of 300,000 to 350,000 clones detected, roughly 87% appear once; the ten largest clones hold approximately 2.2%. Sequenced material: peripheral blood. The receptors come from a man aged 18 to 30 with active or convalescent COVID-19. The conserved cysteine and the conserved F or W are not part of the CDR3 here. Each record gives: CDR3 protein, D gene, clone size, J gene, V gene. A D gene is named only where the DNA matches it firmly. Size values are once, few and many counts, or a class for expanded clones, and some rows have none.

ASSSRQGAVNTEAF,TRBD1,-,TRBJ1-1,TRBV7-8
AISGGQGASYEQY,TRBD1,once,TRBJ2-7,TRBV10-3
ASSYSYEQY,-,-,TRBJ2-7,TRBV11-2
ASRSSSVEAF,-,-,TRBJ1-1,TRBV6-5
ASSLSTGFTGELF,-,-,TRBJ2-2,TRBV5-4
ASSLSAVHEQY,-,-,TRBJ2-7,TRBV27
ASSPGYYNQPQH,-,once,TRBJ1-5,TRBV6-5
SVVSKRQGSDGDTQY,-,-,TRBJ2-3,TRBV29-1
ASTKSQGNEQF,-,-,TRBJ2-1,TRBV7-3
SVESGFRRLDTQY,-,few,TRBJ2-3,TRBV29-1
ATRQPYGYT,-,-,TRBJ1-2,TRBV12-3/TRBV12-4
ASSQGAYQPQH,TRBD1,-,TRBJ1-5,TRBV6-5
ASSVNRGRTEKLF,TRBD1,few,TRBJ1-4,TRBV7-2
ASSYSGQWGYEQY,TRBD1,once,TRBJ2-7,TRBV6-5
ASSSRTSGETQY,TRBD2,-,TRBJ2-5,TRBV7-9
ASSQTKHSNQPQH,-,-,TRBJ1-5,TRBV3-1/TRBV3-2
ASSLIYRHVSMRICSSYEQY,-,-,TRBJ2-7,TRBV23-1
ASSLDRGNEKLF,-,-,TRBJ1-4,TRBV7-2
ASSQGTAYEQY,TRBD1,-,TRBJ2-7,TRBV5-1
ASSLFGEGGADTQY,TRBD2,-,TRBJ2-3,TRBV27
ASSFVGRVNSPLH,-,-,TRBJ1-6,TRBV28
ASSSRDRGYYEQY,TRBD1,-,TRBJ2-7,TRBV28
ASSYRQGQETQY,-,-,TRBJ2-5,TRBV6-9
ASREKGPAAGDGYT,-,-,TRBJ1-2,TRBV2
ASSLTGTGGDYAGELF,TRBD1,-,TRBJ2-2,TRBV7-3
ASSGHDSTEAF,-,-,TRBJ1-1,TRBV7-9
ASSPGSRAPGATNEKLF,-,-,TRBJ1-4,TRBV5-1
ASRPGISNQPQH,-,-,TRBJ1-5,TRBV6-5
AIQGGNQPQH,TRBD1,-,TRBJ1-5,TRBV28
ASSRSGGRGDEQF,TRBD2,-,TRBJ2-1,TRBV2
ASSSGGANTEAF,TRBD1,-,TRBJ1-1,TRBV28
ASSELTGKELF,TRBD1,few,TRBJ1-4,TRBV25-1
ASSRRVDQPQH,-,few,TRBJ1-5,TRBV9
ASSLTGTGVYEQY,TRBD1,-,TRBJ2-7,TRBV9
ASSIGWGRGNEKLF,-,-,TRBJ1-4,TRBV19
ASSLIAGRNNEQF,TRBD2,-,TRBJ2-1,TRBV7-9
ASRGDSYEGYT,TRBD1,few,TRBJ1-2,TRBV7-9
ASSLVGSSYNEQF,-,-,TRBJ2-1,TRBV27
ASSLVGGPLH,-,-,TRBJ1-6,TRBV5-4
ASRDLAGGYGTQY,TRBD2,-,TRBJ2-3,TRBV25-1
ASSESPRGRPGNTIY,TRBD1,-,TRBJ1-3,TRBV6-1
ASGHEATEAF,-,-,TRBJ1-1,TRBV7-9
ASSFSADSEAF,-,-,TRBJ1-1,TRBV5-1
ATSRGRELMNTEAF,-,once,TRBJ1-1,TRBV15
ASSRGQGVNEKLF,TRBD1,-,TRBJ1-4,TRBV11-2
ASGLSLGEIEQF,-,few,TRBJ2-1,TRBV6-7
ATSKGATQGDTQY,TRBD1,once,TRBJ2-3,TRBV19
ASSLRDSGHQPQH,TRBD1,-,TRBJ1-5,TRBV7-8
ASSAGLAGWDEQF,TRBD2,-,TRBJ2-1,TRBV2
ASSPGGSHNEKLF,-,few,TRBJ1-4,TRBV12-1
ASSPRSGGVGDTQY,TRBD2,-,TRBJ2-3,TRBV7-6